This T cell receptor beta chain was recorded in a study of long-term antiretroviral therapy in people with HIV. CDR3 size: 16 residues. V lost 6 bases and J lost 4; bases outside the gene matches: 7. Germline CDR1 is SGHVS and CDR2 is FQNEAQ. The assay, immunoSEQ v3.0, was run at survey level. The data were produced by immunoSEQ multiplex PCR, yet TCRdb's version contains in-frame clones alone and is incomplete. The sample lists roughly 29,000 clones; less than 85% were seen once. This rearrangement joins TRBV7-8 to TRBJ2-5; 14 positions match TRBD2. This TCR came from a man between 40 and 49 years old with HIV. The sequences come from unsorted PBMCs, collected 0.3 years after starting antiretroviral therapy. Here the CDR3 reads CASRTGTSGSSETQYF. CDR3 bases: TGTGCCAGCAGAACAGGGACTAGCGGGAGTTCAGAGACCCAGTACTTC.